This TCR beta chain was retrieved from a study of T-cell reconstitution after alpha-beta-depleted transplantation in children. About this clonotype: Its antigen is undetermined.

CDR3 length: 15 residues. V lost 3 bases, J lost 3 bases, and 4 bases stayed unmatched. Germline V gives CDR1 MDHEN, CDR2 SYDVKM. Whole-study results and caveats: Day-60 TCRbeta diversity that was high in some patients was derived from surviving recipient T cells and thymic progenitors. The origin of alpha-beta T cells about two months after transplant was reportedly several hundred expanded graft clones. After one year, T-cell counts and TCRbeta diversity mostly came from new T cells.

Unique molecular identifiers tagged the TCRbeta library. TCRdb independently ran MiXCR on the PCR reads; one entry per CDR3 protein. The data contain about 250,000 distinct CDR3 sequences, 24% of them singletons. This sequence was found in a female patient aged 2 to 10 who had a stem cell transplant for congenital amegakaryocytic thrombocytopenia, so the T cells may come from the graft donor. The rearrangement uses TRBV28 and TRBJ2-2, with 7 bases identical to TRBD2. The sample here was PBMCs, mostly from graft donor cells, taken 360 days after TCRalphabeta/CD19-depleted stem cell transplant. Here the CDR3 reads CASSFSLADTGELFF. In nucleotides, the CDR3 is TGTGCCAGCAGTTTTTCGCTAGCGGACACCGGGGAGCTGTTTTTT.